One sample yielded the 13 T cell receptor beta chains listed below, sequenced in a study of spatial heterogeneity in lung cancer. TCRdb recomputed calls from the 5' RACE reads with MiXCR, one row per CDR3 protein. The sample includes roughly 120,000 distinct CDR3 sequences, 12% seen only once; the top ten take roughly 15%. The sample's time point: blood at routine non-recurrence follow-up after resection. Tumor, nontumor lung or frozen PBMC supplied whole RNA that was sequenced unsorted. This specimen was PBMCs, taken at follow-up. The receptors were sampled from a male donor with early-stage non-small cell lung cancer.

The J gene is TRBJ1-6, the V gene TRBV6-6; D unclear. V shed 7 bases and J shed 7 bases, with 14 bases lying between them. This CDR3 is built from 14 residues. Germline CDR1 MNHNY, CDR2 SVGAGI (reference sequence). DNA for the CDR3: TGTGCCAGCAACCGGGAGACGGACAATTCACCCCTCCACTTT. This codes for CASNRETDNSPLHF.

The rearrangement uses TRBV6-1 and TRBJ1-5; TRBD1 aligns across 9 bases. CDR1 is MNHNS and CDR2 is SASEGT in the germline V gene. Trimming took 4 bases from V and 6 from J; bases not matched to a gene: 7. There are 15 residues in the CDR3. DNA for the CDR3: TGTGCCAGCAGTGGAGGACAGGGGCCTAGTCAGCCCCAGCATTTT. Protein product: CASSGGQGPSQPQHF.

This chain joins TRBV27 and TRBJ2-7; 8 bases are a match to TRBD1. V shed 6 bases, J shed 7 bases, and the junction held 11 bases outside the gene matches. The length of the CDR3 is 14 residues. CDR1 MNHEY and CDR2 SMNVEV come from the germline V gene (reference sequence). The CDR3: CASSTGTGSGEQYF. The CDR3 nucleotides read TGTGCCAGCAGCACCGGGACAGGCTCGGGTGAGCAGTACTTC.

This clonotype was seen at least ten times. The chain joins TRBV4-1 to TRBJ1-1, with D hard to call. Germline CDR1 MGHRA, CDR2 YSYEKL. V was trimmed by 0 bases and J by 2 bases, leaving 7 bases between them. The CDR3 length is 14 residues. This CDR3 reads CASSQDPSNTEAFF. CDR3 DNA: TGCGCCAGCAGCCAAGATCCATCCAACACTGAAGCTTTCTTT.

The chain's CDR3 is CASSLRTGEAGELFF. DNA for the CDR3: TGTGCCAGCAGCCTCCGGACAGGGGAGGCCGGGGAGCTGTTTTTT. The chain links TRBV11-3 to TRBJ2-2, with 9 bases fitting TRBD1. The V segment lost 5 bases and the J segment 6 bases; nucleotides outside the gene matches: 7. The CDR3 length is 15 residues. The germline V gene has CDR1 SGHNT and CDR2 YENEEA.

Many counts were recorded for this clonotype. This chain connects TRBV12-3 or TRBV12-4 to TRBJ2-7; D is possibly TRBD1 (5 bases). The V gene lost 3 bases and the J gene lost 2 bases, with 11 bases spanning the gap. There are 14 residues in the CDR3. The CDR3 DNA is TGTGCCAGCAGTTTCGGCAGGGCGACCTACGAGCAGTACTTC. Its translation is CASSFGRATYEQYF.

This clonotype was seen at least ten times. The rearrangement links TRBV9 to TRBJ2-5; possibly TRBD2 for D (6 bases). The CDR3 spans 14 residues. V was shortened by 0 bases and J by 4 bases, with 10 bases between the two germline ends. Germline V gives CDR1 SGDLS, CDR2 YYNGEE. Here the CDR3 DNA reads TGTGCCAGCAGCGTAGGGCAGGGAGGAGAGACCCAGTACTTC. The encoded protein is CASSVGQGGETQYF.

This clonotype has only a few counts. This sequence joins TRBV3-1 and TRBJ2-7; D is ambiguous. Germline loops: CDR1 LGHDT, CDR2 YNNKEL (reference sequence). CDR3 size: 12 residues. Trimming cost V 1 base and J 4 bases, with 5 bases left between them. CDR3 nucleotide sequence: TGTGCCAGCAGCCAAGTTGCGTACGAGCAGTACTTC. This codes for CASSQVAYEQYF.

This clonotype was seen ten or more times. V and J are TRBV29-1 and TRBJ2-5; D call uncertain. Trimming removed 4 bases at V and 7 bases at J, with 13 bases between. This CDR3 has 12 amino acids. Germline-derived CDR1 and CDR2 are SQVTM and ANQGSEA. The CDR3 DNA sequence: TGCAGCGTTGGAGGACCTAAGGGGACCCAGTACTTC. This encodes CSVGGPKGTQYF.

The chain carries TRBV10-3 and TRBJ2-3, with D unclear. The CDR3 is made up of 12 amino acids. Trimming shortened V by 6 bases and J by 3 bases, and 7 bases separated the two germline ends. Germline lookup yields CDR1 ENHRY and CDR2 SYGVKD. The CDR3 DNA follows: TGTGCCATCAGCCCGAATACAGATACGCAGTATTTT. It encodes CAISPNTDTQYF.

This clonotype was seen ten or more times. The V gene is TRBV10-2, the J gene TRBJ1-1; D is unclear. V gave up 6 bases and J gave up 1 base, with 6 bases separating them. The CDR3 runs 12 residues. Germline CDR1 is WSHSY and CDR2 is SAAADI. The CDR3 DNA sequence: TGCGCCAGCAGAGAAGGGAACACTGAAGCTTTCTTT. It specifies CASREGNTEAFF.

This chain connects TRBV3-1 to TRBJ2-1; D may be TRBD2 (5 bases). The CDR3 runs to 15 residues. Between the trimmed V and J ends, which lost 4 bases and 4 bases, there was a span of 14 bases. Germline V lookup: CDR1 LGHDT, CDR2 YNNKEL (reference sequence). The CDR3 coding sequence is TGTGCCAGCAGCCTCACCTCTCGGGGTTACAATGAGCAGTTCTTC. Amino acids: CASSLTSRGYNEQFF.

This clonotype was found a few times. V and J are TRBV7-2 and TRBJ1-3; D perhaps matches TRBD1 (5 bases). V lost 1 base and J 3 bases, leaving 13 bases between the germline ends. The CDR3 runs 16 residues. Germline V gives CDR1 SGHTA, CDR2 FQGNSA. This chain's CDR3 is CASSLDYGAGGNTIYF. CDR3 DNA sequence: TGTGCCAGCAGCTTAGATTACGGGGCTGGTGGAAACACCATATATTTT. Full variable domain (missing parts from reference TRBV7-2 and TRBJ1-3): GAGVSQSPSNKVTEKGKDVELRCDPISGHTALYWYRQSLGQGLEFLIYFQGNSAPDKSGLPSDRFSAERTGGSVSTLTIQRTQQEDSAVYLCASSLDYGAGGNTIYFGEGSWLTVV.